The rows below give T cell receptor beta chains drawn from one sample of a study of STAT5B mutations in CD4+ large granular lymphocyte leukemia. The protocol was immunoSEQ multiplex PCR, while the TCRdb copy is restricted to in-frame clones and leaves out a portion. The repertoire holds some 34,000 clones, 76% seen once, with around 7% in the top ten. The material sequenced was CD4+ T cells from blood buffy coats. These receptors all come from a human donor in good health. Each CDR3 is given with its conserved first and last residue. Each record gives: clone size, D gene, J gene, V gene, CDR3 protein, CDR3 DNA. D genes are given only for firm matches. Rows give clone size only sometimes, using once, few, many, or a class for an expanded clone.

NA NA TRBJ1-3 TRBV29-1 CSVDSGVSGNTIYF TGCAGCGTTGACAGTGGGGTCTCTGGAAACACCATATATTTT
NA TRBD2 TRBJ2-3 TRBV7-9 CASSFGTRSDTQYF TGTGCCAGCAGCTTCGGGACTAGATCAGATACGCAGTATTTT
NA NA TRBJ2-7 TRBV20-1 CSARVNEQYF TGCAGTGCTAGAGTGAACGAGCAGTACTTC
once TRBD2 TRBJ2-7 TRBV4-1 CASSSGTSGGGSEQYF TGCGCCAGCAGCTCCGGGACTAGCGGGGGTGGGAGCGAGCAGTACTTC
few NA TRBJ2-2 TRBV2 CASIRARDTGELFF TGTGCCAGCATTCGGGCCCGCGACACCGGGGAGCTGTTTTTT
few NA TRBJ1-1 TRBV18 CASSLLDLGATNTEAFF TGTGCCAGCTCACTTCTGGACCTTGGTGCCACCAACACTGAAGCTTTCTTT
NA NA TRBJ1-5 TRBV7-2 CASSSAGLGTASNQPQHF TGTGCCAGCAGCTCCGCTGGACTGGGGACGGCCAGCAATCAGCCCCAGCATTTT
NA NA TRBJ1-2 TRBV2 CASLVYGYTF TGTGCCAGCCTAGTTTATGGCTACACCTTC
NA NA TRBJ1-2 TRBV29-1 CSVELADVYGYTF TGCAGCGTTGAGTTGGCTGACGTCTATGGCTACACCTTC
NA TRBD1 TRBJ1-5 TRBV18 CASSPFTGGPNQPQHF TGTGCCAGCTCACCATTTACAGGGGGCCCCAATCAGCCCCAGCATTTT
NA NA TRBJ1-1 TRBV7-9 CASSLVGFAGTEAFF TGTGCCAGCAGCTTAGTTGGGTTTGCCGGCACTGAAGCTTTCTTT
NA NA TRBJ2-6 TRBV11-3 CASSAGHRSSGANVLTF TGTGCCAGCAGCGCGGGCCATAGGAGCTCTGGGGCCAACGTCCTGACTTTC
NA TRBD2 TRBJ2-3 TRBV11-2 CASSLALAGGTDTQYF TGTGCCAGCAGCTTAGCTCTAGCGGGAGGGACAGATACGCAGTATTTT
few TRBD2 TRBJ2-3 TRBV6-1 CASSERPSGRVGTDTQYF TGTGCCAGCAGTGAAAGACCTAGCGGGAGGGTGGGCACAGATACGCAGTATTTT
once TRBD1 TRBJ1-2 TRBV7-2 CASSPPGGRNYGYTF TGTGCCAGCAGCCCTCCAGGGGGGAGAAACTATGGCTACACCTTC
NA NA TRBJ2-5 TRBV15 CATSRGLQETQYF TGTGCCACCAGCAGGGGTCTCCAAGAGACCCAGTACTTC
NA NA TRBJ2-1 TRBV19 CASTRTVSYNEQFF TGTGCCAGTACCAGGACAGTCTCCTACAATGAGCAGTTCTTC
NA TRBD1 TRBJ1-4 TRBV10-3 CAISEFNNQGGGEKLFF TGTGCCATCAGTGAGTTCAACAACCAGGGGGGCGGTGAAAAACTGTTTTTT
NA NA TRBJ1-5 TRBV28 CASSFLRGAESNQPQHF TGTGCCAGCAGTTTTTTACGGGGCGCGGAGAGCAATCAGCCCCAGCATTTT
once TRBD2 TRBJ2-3 TRBV6-1 CASRDSGGTTDTQYF TGTGCCAGCAGAGACAGCGGGGGAACAACAGATACGCAGTATTTT
NA NA TRBJ2-2 TRBV5-1 CASSLAGRNTGELFF TGCGCCAGCAGCTTGGCAGGAAGGAACACCGGGGAGCTGTTTTTT
NA NA TRBJ2-3 TRBV7-8 CASSWSRLDTQYF TGTGCCAGCAGCTGGAGCCGGTTGGATACGCAGTATTTT
few NA TRBJ1-1 TRBV6-6 CASREYTEAFF TGTGCCAGCAGGGAGTACACTGAAGCTTTCTTT
NA NA TRBJ1-2 TRBV29-1 CSASTAVYGYTF TGCAGCGCATCGACCGCCGTCTATGGCTACACCTTC
few TRBD1 TRBJ1-5 TRBV2 CASRMQGAYSNQPQHF TGTGCCAGCAGAATGCAGGGGGCTTATAGCAATCAGCCCCAGCATTTT